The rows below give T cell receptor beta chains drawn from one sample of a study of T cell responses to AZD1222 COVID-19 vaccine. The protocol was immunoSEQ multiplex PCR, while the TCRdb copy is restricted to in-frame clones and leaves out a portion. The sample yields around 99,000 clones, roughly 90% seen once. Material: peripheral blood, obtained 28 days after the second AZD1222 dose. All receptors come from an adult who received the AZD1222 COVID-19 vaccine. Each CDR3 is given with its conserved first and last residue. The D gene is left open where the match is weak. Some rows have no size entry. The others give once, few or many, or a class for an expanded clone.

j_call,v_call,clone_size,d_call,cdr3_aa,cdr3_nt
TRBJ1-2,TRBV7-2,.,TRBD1,CASSLGSGTGGIGYTF,TGTGCCAGCAGCTTAGGTTCCGGGACAGGGGGTATCGGCTACACCTTC
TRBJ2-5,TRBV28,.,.,CASSPPLHGSMTGWETQYF,TGTGCCAGCAGTCCCCCATTACACGGTTCCATGACAGGCTGGGAGACCCAGTACTTC
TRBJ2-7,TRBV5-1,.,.,CASSLSSGEREQYF,TGCGCCAGCAGCTTGTCCAGCGGCGAGCGCGAGCAGTACTTC
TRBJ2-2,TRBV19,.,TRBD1,CASLAGTGDTGELFF,TGTGCCAGTTTGGCAGGGACAGGGGACACCGGGGAGCTGTTTTTT
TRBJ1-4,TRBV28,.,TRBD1,CASRTGGEKLFF,TGTGCCAGCAGGACAGGGGGGGAAAAACTGTTTTTT
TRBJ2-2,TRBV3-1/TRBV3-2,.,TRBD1,CASPRAGGHTGELFF,TGTGCCAGCCCCAGGGCAGGGGGTCACACCGGGGAGCTGTTTTTT
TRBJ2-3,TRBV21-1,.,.,CARTGGPTDTQYF,TGTGCCAGAACGGGAGGGCCTACAGATACGCAGTATTTT
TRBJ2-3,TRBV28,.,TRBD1,CASSLWGTGRTDTQYF,TGTGCCAGCAGTTTATGGGGGACAGGGAGGACAGATACGCAGTATTTT
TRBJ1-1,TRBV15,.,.,CATSRDRGLSTEAFF,TGTGCCACCAGCAGAGATCGAGGTCTCAGCACTGAAGCTTTCTTT
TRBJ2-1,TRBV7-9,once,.,CASSGRLSGNEQFF,TGTGCCAGCAGCGGCCGTCTCTCGGGTAATGAGCAGTTCTTC
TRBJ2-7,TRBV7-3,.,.,CASSLAPDYEQYF,TGTGCCAGCAGCCTAGCGCCTGACTACGAGCAGTACTTC
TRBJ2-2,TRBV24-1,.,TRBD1,CATSDGTGVSAGELFF,TGTGCCACCAGTGACGGGACAGGGGTTTCGGCCGGGGAGCTGTTTTTT
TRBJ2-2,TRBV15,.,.,CATSRDGGVNTGELFF,TGTGCCACCAGCAGAGATGGAGGGGTGAACACCGGGGAGCTGTTTTTT
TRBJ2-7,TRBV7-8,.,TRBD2,CASSLLAGGLHEQYF,TGTGCCAGCAGCCTACTAGCGGGAGGGCTGCACGAGCAGTACTTC
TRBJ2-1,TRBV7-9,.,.,CASSLVANEQFF,TGTGCCAGCAGCTTAGTTGCTAATGAGCAGTTCTTC
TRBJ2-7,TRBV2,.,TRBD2,CASGGISGPYEQYF,TGTGCCAGCGGTGGGATTAGCGGGCCCTACGAGCAGTACTTC
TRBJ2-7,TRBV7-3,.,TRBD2,CASSLLAGQGEQYF,TGTGCCAGCAGCTTACTAGCGGGGCAGGGGGAGCAGTACTTC
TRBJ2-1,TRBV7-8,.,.,CASSLRGAGNNEQFF,TGTGCCAGCAGCTTACGGGGGGCTGGGAACAATGAGCAGTTCTTC
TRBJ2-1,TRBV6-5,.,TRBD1,CASSRTGIYNEQFF,TGTGCCAGCAGCAGGACAGGGATCTACAATGAGCAGTTCTTC
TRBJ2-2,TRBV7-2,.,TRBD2,CASSPRTSALGTGELFF,TGTGCCAGCAGCCCAAGGACTAGCGCCTTAGGCACCGGGGAGCTGTTTTTT
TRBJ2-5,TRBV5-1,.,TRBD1,CASSRDRAEQETQYF,TGCGCCAGCAGTCGGGACAGGGCCGAACAAGAGACCCAGTACTTC
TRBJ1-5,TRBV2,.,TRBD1,CASSRDSLSNQPQHF,TGTGCCAGCAGTCGGGACAGCCTTAGCAATCAGCCCCAGCATTTT
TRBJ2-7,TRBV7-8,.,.,CASSLTSGSEIVYEQYF,TGTGCCAGCAGCTTAACTAGTGGGAGTGAAATCGTTTACGAGCAGTACTTC
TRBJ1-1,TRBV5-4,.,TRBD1,CASSQTGSWTEAFF,TGTGCCAGCAGCCAGACAGGGTCGTGGACTGAAGCTTTCTTT
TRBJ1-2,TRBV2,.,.,CASHEQSSNYGYTF,TGTGCCAGTCATGAACAGAGTTCTAACTATGGCTACACCTTC
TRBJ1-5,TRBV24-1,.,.,CATSRRGYVQPQHF,TGTGCCACCAGTAGGCGTGGTTATGTTCAGCCCCAGCATTTT
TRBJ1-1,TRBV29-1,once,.,CSVLSGKMNTEAFF,TGCAGCGTTTTATCGGGGAAAATGAACACTGAAGCTTTCTTT
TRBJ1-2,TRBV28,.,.,CASKLGGPPNYGYTF,TGTGCCAGCAAGCTGGGAGGGCCCCCTAACTATGGCTACACCTTC
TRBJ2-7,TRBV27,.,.,CASSFRDGYEQYF,TGTGCCAGCAGTTTCAGGGACGGCTACGAGCAGTACTTC
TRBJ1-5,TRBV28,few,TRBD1,CASSSGQGRKPQHF,TGTGCCAGCAGTTCTGGACAGGGGAGGAAGCCCCAGCATTTT
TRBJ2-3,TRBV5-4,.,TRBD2,CASSPSPSGSSDTQYF,TGTGCCAGCAGCCCCTCGCCGAGCGGGAGTTCAGATACGCAGTATTTT